The source of this T cell receptor (beta chain) is a study of blood T cells in healthy people across ages. Findings and limits, study-wide: Considered underestimates were the diversity estimates obtained from one million T cells. Significant beta diversity loss was already apparent by age about 42, declining roughly linearly.

The people who gave samples were healthy Caucasians from Russia, aged about 6 to 95. Points on this clonotype: Its specificity is not known.

The use of a sample-barcoded 5' primer and a J-beta primer mix characterized a second PCR of roughly 6 to 11 cycles. Each cDNA molecule was tagged by a template-switch adaptor with 12 random nucleotides. TCRdb recomputed calls from the 5' RACE reads with MiXCR, one row per CDR3 protein. This table has 350,000 to 450,000 distinct CDR3 sequences, approximately 52% appearing once. This CDR3 spans 12 amino acids. Germline lookup yields CDR1 DFQATT and CDR2 SNEGSKA (reference sequence). V shed 0 bases and J shed 7 bases, with 7 bases lying between them. The receptor comes from a man in his fifties or sixties in good health. The rearrangement links TRBV20-1 to TRBJ2-1; no clear D. What was sequenced was blood. The CDR3 coding sequence is TGCAGTGCTAGAGACATGAAGAATGAGCAGTTCTTC. Protein product: CSARDMKNEQFF.